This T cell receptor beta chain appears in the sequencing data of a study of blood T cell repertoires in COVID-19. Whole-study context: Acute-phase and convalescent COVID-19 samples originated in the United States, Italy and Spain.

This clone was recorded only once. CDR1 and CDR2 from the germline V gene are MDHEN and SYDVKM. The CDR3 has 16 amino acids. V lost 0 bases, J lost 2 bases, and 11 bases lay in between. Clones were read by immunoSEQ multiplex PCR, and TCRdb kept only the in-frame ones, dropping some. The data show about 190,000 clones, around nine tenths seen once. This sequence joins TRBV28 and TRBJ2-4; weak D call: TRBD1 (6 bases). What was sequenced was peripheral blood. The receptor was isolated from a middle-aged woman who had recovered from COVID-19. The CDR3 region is CASSLWAGASKNIQYF. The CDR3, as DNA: TGTGCCAGCAGTTTATGGGCAGGGGCGTCCAAAAACATTCAGTACTTC. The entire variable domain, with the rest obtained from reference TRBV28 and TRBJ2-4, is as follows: DVKVTQSSRYLVKRTGEKVFLECVQDMDHENMFWYRQDPGLGLRLIYFSYDVKMKEKGDIPEGYSVSREKKERFSLILESASTNQTSMYLCASSLWAGASKNIQYFGAGTRLSVL.